The 26 T cell receptor beta chains given below trace back to one sample, sequenced in a study of cytomegalovirus exposure and HLA in healthy donors. The study ran its PCR with 60 Vbeta and 13 Jbeta primers. Here immunoSEQ multiplex PCR was the method, and the copy in TCRdb shows in-frame clones only, minus some. The data contain 150,000 to 200,000 clones, roughly 74% of them singletons. Sequenced input: PBMCs. These receptors all stem from a female donor in good health and CMV-seronegative.

CDR3 nucleotide sequence: TGTGCCAGCACCCCGTCAGGGGACCGGGACGAGCAGTACTTC. Its protein is CASTPSGDRDEQYF. The V gene is TRBV7-9, the J gene TRBJ2-7, with D perhaps matching TRBD1 (6 bases). The CDR3 covers 14 residues. Germline CDR1 and CDR2: SEHNR and FQNEAQ (reference sequence). V gave up 7 bases and J gave up 5 bases, with 18 bases separating them. Filled out from reference TRBV7-9 and TRBJ2-7, the complete variable domain reads DTGVSQNPRHKITKRGQNVTFRCDPISEHNRLYWYRQTLGQGPEFLTYFQNEAQLEKSRLLSDRFSAERPKGSFSTLEIQRTEQGDSAMYLCASTPSGDRDEQYFGPGTRLTVT.

The genes are TRBV19 and TRBJ2-2; D is ambiguous. V lost 3 bases, J lost 3 bases, and 5 bases lay in between. The CDR3 covers 13 residues. CDR1 is LNHDA and CDR2 is SQIVND in the germline V gene (reference sequence). The CDR3 loop reads CASSISDTGELFF. The CDR3 coding sequence is TGTGCCAGTAGTATTTCTGACACCGGGGAGCTGTTTTTT.

The rearrangement uses TRBV9 and TRBJ2-2; no clear D gene. Germline values: CDR1 SGDLS, CDR2 YYNGEE. Trimming stripped 2 bases from V and 3 bases from J, with 5 bases between. The CDR3 totals 13 residues. The CDR3 coding sequence is TGTGCCAGCAGCGTCGGTGACACCGGGGAGCTGTTTTTT. It yields the protein CASSVGDTGELFF.

The V and J genes are TRBV28 and TRBJ2-1; TRBD2 agrees at 7 bases. After removal of 6 bases from V and 3 bases from J, the junction contained 5 bases not matched to a gene. This CDR3 is 14 amino acids long. Germline V CDR1 and CDR2: MDHEN, SYDVKM. CDR3 amino acids: CASRRTSNYNEQFF. The CDR3 DNA reads as TGTGCCAGCAGGCGGACTAGTAACTACAATGAGCAGTTCTTC.

The rearrangement links TRBV11-2 to TRBJ2-1; TRBD2 matches 11 bases. V was pared by 1 base and J by 7 bases, with 9 bases of the junction left unmatched. The CDR3 length is 17 residues. CDR1 and CDR2 (germline): SGHAT, FQNNGV. The CDR3 sequence: CASSLVLAGGVSNEQFF. In DNA form, the CDR3 reads TGTGCCAGCAGCTTAGTCCTAGCGGGAGGAGTTTCGAATGAGCAGTTCTTC.

The J gene is TRBJ1-1, the V gene TRBV7-8; D is undetermined. The CDR3 extends over 13 amino acids. V was cut by 6 bases and J by 1 base, with 9 bases left in between. Germline V gives CDR1 SGHVS, CDR2 FQNEAQ. CDR3 in amino acids: CASRAGRNTEAFF. The CDR3 DNA reads as TGTGCCAGCAGGGCGGGGAGGAACACTGAAGCTTTCTTT.

A word on this clone: The junction differs from germline at one of its ends, possibly a read error. J is TRBJ2-1 and V is TRBV7-7; TRBD2 matches 9 bases. Germline V lookup: CDR1 SSHAT, CDR2 FNYEAQ (reference sequence). The CDR3 is 16 amino acids. The CDR3 DNA sequence: TGTGCTAGCAGCTTAGTTGGGACTAGCTCTTACAATGAGCAGTTCTTC. Its translation: CASSLVGTSSYNEQFF.

The table lists this clone with a count of one. The CDR3 DNA reads TGTGCCAGCAGCTTACTCCTCCAGGGGGGCTCCGGGGCCAACGTCCTGACTTTC. This codes for CASSLLLQGGSGANVLTF. The rearrangement uses TRBV5-4 and TRBJ2-6, with D perhaps matching TRBD1 (7 bases). The CDR3 length is 18 residues. In germline, CDR1 is SGHNT, CDR2 YYREEE (reference sequence). V gave up 2 bases and J gave up 4 bases, with 19 bases separating them.

The chain couples TRBV6-5 to TRBJ2-2; D uncertain. Trimming removed 2 bases at V and 5 bases at J, with 6 bases between. The CDR3 totals 13 residues. From germline, CDR1 is MNHEY and CDR2 SVGAGI. The CDR3 DNA reads as TGTGCCAGCAGTTACGGTCAGACCGGGGAGCTGTTTTTT. It yields the protein CASSYGQTGELFF.

This clone has just a few counts. V is TRBV5-4 and J is TRBJ2-1; 9 nucleotides match TRBD2. The V and J ends lost 1 base and 5 bases, in that order; junction bases with no gene match: 7. CDR3 size: 16 residues. Germline values: CDR1 SGHNT, CDR2 YYREEE (reference sequence). The CDR3 loop reads CASSLPGGRGHNEQFF. Written as DNA, the CDR3 is TGTGCCAGCAGCTTGCCTGGCGGGAGGGGGCACAATGAGCAGTTCTTC.

This sequence joins TRBV5-6 and TRBJ1-1; unclear D gene. Per germline, CDR1 SGHDT and CDR2 YYEEEE. V was pared by 5 bases and J by 6 bases, with 14 bases between. The CDR3 length is 13 residues. The DNA for the CDR3 is TGTGCCAGCAGTCCCTCAGGAGGGCCTGAAGCTTTCTTT. This gives the protein CASSPSGGPEAFF. Drawing the rest from reference TRBV5-6 and TRBJ1-1, the complete variable domain is DAGVTQSPTHLIKTRGQQVTLRCSPKSGHDTVSWYQQALGQGPQFIFQYYEEEERQRGNFPDRFSGHQFPNYSSELNVNALLLGDSALYLCASSPSGGPEAFFGQGTRLTVV.

The table lists this clone with a few counts. The chain uses TRBV5-5 and TRBJ2-7; 8 bases line up with TRBD1. This CDR3 contains 14 residues. With V trimmed by 1 base and J by 2 bases, 2 bases remained unmatched. Looked up from germline, CDR1 is SGHKS and CDR2 is YYEKEE (reference sequence). This CDR3 reads CASSLTGGPYEQYF. DNA for the CDR3: TGTGCCAGCAGCTTGACAGGGGGACCCTACGAGCAGTACTTC.

V and J are TRBV7-2 and TRBJ2-7; 7 nucleotides align to TRBD2. The V and J ends lost 5 bases and 8 bases, in that order; junction bases with no gene match: 12. The CDR3 has 14 residues. In germline, CDR1 is SGHTA, CDR2 FQGNSA. The CDR3 DNA follows: TGTGCCAGCAGCGTCGGGACTACACCTACGAAGCAGTACTTC. It encodes CASSVGTTPTKQYF.

The rearrangement joins TRBV27 to TRBJ2-5; TRBD2 matches 10 bases. Near its end, the DNA agrees better with TRBJ2-7, so the J call may be wrong. The CDR3 is 16 residues long. Germline V lookup: CDR1 MNHEY, CDR2 SMNVEV (reference sequence). The CDR3 sequence: CASSLIGTSASYEQYF. CDR3 coding DNA: TGTGCCAGCAGCCTCATCGGGACTAGCGCCTCCTACGAGCAGTACTTC.

This clone was detected once. The chain joins TRBV19 to TRBJ1-5, with D maybe TRBD1 (5 bases). CDR3 length: 16 residues. Trimming shortened V by 3 bases and J by 1 base, and 13 bases separated the two germline ends. CDR1 is LNHDA and CDR2 is SQIVND in the germline V gene (reference sequence). CDR3 nucleotides: TGTGCCAGTAGTATCCCCTGGGGGGAGAGCAATCAGCCCCAGCATTTT. This gives the protein CASSIPWGESNQPQHF. The whole variable domain, filled in from reference TRBV19 and TRBJ1-5, reads DGGITQSPKYLFRKEGQNVTLSCEQNLNHDAMYWYRQDPGQGLRLIYYSQIVNDFQKGDIAEGYSVSREKKESFPLTVTSAQKNPTAFYLCASSIPWGESNQPQHFGDGTRLSIL.

The V and J genes are TRBV28 and TRBJ1-3, with D hard to call. Trimming took 4 bases from V and 4 from J, leaving 17 bases between them. CDR3 length: 16 amino acids. The V gene's germline CDR1 is MDHEN and CDR2 SYDVKM. CDR3 bases: TGTGCCAGCAGTTCCCTCGAGGGTATTTCAGGAAACACCATATATTTT. This gives the protein CASSSLEGISGNTIYF.

Concerning this clone: The sample carries other DNA sequences with the same CDR3. This chain links TRBV7-8 with TRBJ2-1, with D tentatively TRBD1 (5 bases). V dropped 5 bases and J dropped 0 bases, with 14 bases sitting between them. The germline V gene encodes CDR1 SGHVS and CDR2 FQNEAQ. This CDR3 has 16 amino acids. The CDR3 DNA is TGTGCCAGCAGCCTAGGGGCCCTAAGCTCCTACAATGAGCAGTTCTTC. Translated, it gives CASSLGALSSYNEQFF.

This chain uses TRBV30 with TRBJ2-7; possible D gene TRBD2, 5 bases. V lost 7 bases and J 5 bases, leaving 15 bases between the germline ends. The CDR3 runs to 12 residues. Germline V CDR1 and CDR2: GTSNPN, SVGIG (reference sequence). The chain's CDR3 is CASKRGPDEQYF. CDR3 DNA: TGTGCCTCAAAACGGGGTCCGGACGAGCAGTACTTC.

This sequence joins TRBV6-5 and TRBJ2-1; 7 bases agree with TRBD2. The ends lost 7 bases at V and 8 bases at J; junction bases unmatched: 14. Germline values: CDR1 MNHEY, CDR2 SVGAGI. The CDR3 has 15 residues. CDR3 residues: CASTPGGWGSHEQFF. CDR3 coding DNA: TGTGCCAGCACCCCCGGGGGGTGGGGGAGCCATGAGCAGTTCTTC.

The chain uses TRBV6-1 and TRBJ2-2; 10 nucleotides line up with TRBD2. The V gene end was trimmed by 1 base and the J gene end by 1 base; junction bases not matched to a gene: 0. This CDR3 has 16 residues. Germline CDR1 MNHNS, CDR2 SASEGT. The CDR3 DNA reads as TGTGCCAGCAGTGAAGGGACTAGCGGGAACACCGGGGAGCTGTTTTTT. It translates to CASSEGTSGNTGELFF.

As for this clone: Sequence at one end of the junction differs from germline and may be a read error. The chain links TRBV7-9 to TRBJ2-7; TRBD1 matches at 8 bases. The CDR3 runs 15 residues. CDR1 and CDR2 (germline): SEHNR, FQNEAQ (reference sequence). In nucleotides, the CDR3 is TGTTCCAGCAGCCCCAGTCGGACAGGGAACTACGAGCAGTACTTC. Translated, it gives CSSSPSRTGNYEQYF.

V and J are TRBV11-2 and TRBJ2-1, with TRBD1 matching over 9 bases. There are 12 residues in the CDR3. CDR1 SGHAT and CDR2 FQNNGV come from the germline V gene. V trimming: 6 bases; J trimming: 9 bases; junction bases outside the gene matches: 3. The CDR3, as DNA: TGTGCCAGCAGTTTACAGGGGGCTGAGCAGTTCTTC. It specifies CASSLQGAEQFF.

V usage is TRBV15 and J usage is TRBJ1-1; D unclear. This CDR3 contains 13 residues. Germline CDR1 LNHNV, CDR2 YYDKDF (reference sequence). V lost 0 bases and J lost 4, with 6 bases in between. CDR3 nucleotides: TGTGCCACCAGCAGAGATGGCAGCACTGAAGCTTTCTTT. This codes for CATSRDGSTEAFF.

The sample holds a few counts of this clone. CDR3 bases: TGTGCCAGCAGCCTACAGGGTACGGGGGAGCAGTACTTC. Translated, it gives CASSLQGTGEQYF. The chain has TRBV7-3 and TRBJ2-7; D is possibly TRBD1 (6 bases). The length of the CDR3 is 13 residues. The germline V and J ends were trimmed by 5 bases and 7 bases, with 15 bases remaining between them. The germline CDR1 and CDR2 sequences are SGHTA and FQGTGA.

The genes are TRBV4-1 and TRBJ2-5, with D tentatively TRBD2 (7 bases). Germline values: CDR1 MGHRA, CDR2 YSYEKL. This CDR3 is built from 17 residues. V lost 1 base and J 5 bases, leaving 20 bases between the germline ends. CDR3 in amino acids: CASSQVGRGRVGETQYF. As DNA, the CDR3 is TGCGCCAGCAGCCAAGTCGGAAGGGGGAGGGTTGGGGAGACCCAGTACTTC.

This sequence joins TRBV9 and TRBJ2-2; 12 bases map to TRBD2. The CDR3 spans 18 residues. V shed 3 bases, J shed 4 bases, and the junction held 10 bases outside the gene matches. From germline, CDR1 is SGDLS and CDR2 YYNGEE. The CDR3 sequence is CASSERLAGGPSTGELFF. In nucleotides, the CDR3 is TGTGCCAGCAGCGAAAGGCTAGCGGGGGGGCCCTCCACCGGGGAGCTGTTTTTT.